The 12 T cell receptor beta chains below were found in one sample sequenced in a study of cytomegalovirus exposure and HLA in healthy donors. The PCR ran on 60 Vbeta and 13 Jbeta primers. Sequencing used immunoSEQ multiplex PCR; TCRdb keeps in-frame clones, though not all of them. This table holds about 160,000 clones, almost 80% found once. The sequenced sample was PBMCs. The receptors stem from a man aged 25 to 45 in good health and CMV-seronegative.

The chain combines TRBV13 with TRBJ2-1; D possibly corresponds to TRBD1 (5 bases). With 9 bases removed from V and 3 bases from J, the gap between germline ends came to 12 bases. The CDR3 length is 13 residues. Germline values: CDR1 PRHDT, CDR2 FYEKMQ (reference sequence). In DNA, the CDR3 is TGTGCCAGTATACAGGACCGCTACAATGAGCAGTTCTTC. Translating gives CASIQDRYNEQFF.

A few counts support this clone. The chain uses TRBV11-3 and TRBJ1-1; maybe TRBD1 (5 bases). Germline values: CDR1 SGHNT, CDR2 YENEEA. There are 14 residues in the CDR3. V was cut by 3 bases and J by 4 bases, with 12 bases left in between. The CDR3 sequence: CASSLARGSTEAFF. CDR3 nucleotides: TGTGCCAGCAGCTTGGCCCGGGGGTCCACTGAAGCTTTCTTT.

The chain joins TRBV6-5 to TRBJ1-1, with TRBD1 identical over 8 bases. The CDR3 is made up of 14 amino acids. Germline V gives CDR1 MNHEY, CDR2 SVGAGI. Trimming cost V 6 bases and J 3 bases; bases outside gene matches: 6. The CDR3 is CASSPQGAYTEAFF. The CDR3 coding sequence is TGTGCCAGCAGCCCTCAGGGGGCCTACACTGAAGCTTTCTTT.

CDR3 protein: CASSGQGSTDTQYF. DNA for the CDR3: TGCGCCAGCAGTGGCCAGGGAAGCACAGATACGCAGTATTTT. V is TRBV10-1 and J is TRBJ2-3; D is perhaps TRBD1 (5 bases). Trimming cost V 4 bases and J 0 bases, with 8 bases left between them. The CDR3 loop spans 14 amino acids. Germline loops: CDR1 WNHNN, CDR2 SYGVQD (reference sequence).

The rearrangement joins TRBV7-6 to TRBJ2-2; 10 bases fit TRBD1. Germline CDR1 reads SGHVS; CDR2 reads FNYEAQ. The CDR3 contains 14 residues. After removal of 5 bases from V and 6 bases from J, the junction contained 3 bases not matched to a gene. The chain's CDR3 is CASSRQGAAGELFF. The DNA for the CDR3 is TGTGCCAGCAGCCGACAGGGGGCTGCCGGGGAGCTGTTTTTT.

CDR3 coding DNA: TGTGCCAGCAGTCCCGGGATAATAAGGTCGGATGAGCAGTTCTTC. Protein: CASSPGIIRSDEQFF. V and J are TRBV7-9 and TRBJ2-1; maybe TRBD2 (5 bases). Trimming left V 6 bases short and J 8 bases short, with 20 bases between. The length of the CDR3 is 15 residues. Germline assignment: CDR1 SEHNR and CDR2 FQNEAQ (reference sequence).

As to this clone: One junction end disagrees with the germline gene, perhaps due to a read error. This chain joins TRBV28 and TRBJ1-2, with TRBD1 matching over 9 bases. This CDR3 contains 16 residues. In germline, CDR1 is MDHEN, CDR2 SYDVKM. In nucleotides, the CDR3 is TGTGCCAGCAGTTCTCCTAGCCGGGACAGGGCTATGGGAGAGGGCTTC. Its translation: CASSSPSRDRAMGEGF.

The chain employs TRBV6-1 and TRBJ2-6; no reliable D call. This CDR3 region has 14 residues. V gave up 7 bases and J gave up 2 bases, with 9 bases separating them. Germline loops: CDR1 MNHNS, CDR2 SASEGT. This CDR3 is CASMRSAGANVLTF. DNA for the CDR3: TGTGCCAGCATGAGGTCGGCTGGGGCCAACGTCCTGACTTTC.

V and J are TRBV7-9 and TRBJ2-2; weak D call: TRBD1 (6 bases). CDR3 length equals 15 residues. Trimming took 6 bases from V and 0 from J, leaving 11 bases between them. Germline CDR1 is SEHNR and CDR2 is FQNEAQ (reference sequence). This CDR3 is CASSSGTSNTGELFF. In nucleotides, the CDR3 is TGTGCCAGCAGTTCCGGGACATCGAACACCGGGGAGCTGTTTTTT.

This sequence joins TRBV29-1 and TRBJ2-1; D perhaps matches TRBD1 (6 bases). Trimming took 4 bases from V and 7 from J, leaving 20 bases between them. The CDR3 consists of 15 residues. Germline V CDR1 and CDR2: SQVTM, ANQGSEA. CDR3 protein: CSVVSQGGFRNEQFF. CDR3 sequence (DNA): TGCAGCGTTGTCTCACAGGGTGGGTTCAGGAATGAGCAGTTCTTC.

The CDR3 region is CASSASGSSTDTQYF. The CDR3 bases are TGCGCCAGCAGTGCTAGCGGGAGCAGCACAGATACGCAGTATTTT. V and J are TRBV10-1 and TRBJ2-3, with 10 bases fitting TRBD2. Germline V CDR1 and CDR2: WNHNN, SYGVQD (reference sequence). This CDR3 region has 15 residues. V shed 4 bases and J 0 bases; nucleotides not matched to a gene: 1.

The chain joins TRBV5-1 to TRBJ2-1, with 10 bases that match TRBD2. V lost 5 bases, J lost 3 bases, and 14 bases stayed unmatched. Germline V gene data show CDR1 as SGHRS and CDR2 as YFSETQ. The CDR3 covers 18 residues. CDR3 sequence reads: CASSYSSGGTENYNEQFF. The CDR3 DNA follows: TGCGCCAGCAGTTATTCTAGCGGGGGAACCGAAAACTACAATGAGCAGTTCTTC. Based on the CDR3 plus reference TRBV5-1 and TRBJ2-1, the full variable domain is KAGVTQTPRYLIKTRGQQVTLSCSPISGHRSVSWYQQTPGQGLQFLFEYFSETQRNKGNFPGRFSGRQFSNSRSEMNVSTLELGDSALYLCASSYSSGGTENYNEQFFGPGTRLTVL.